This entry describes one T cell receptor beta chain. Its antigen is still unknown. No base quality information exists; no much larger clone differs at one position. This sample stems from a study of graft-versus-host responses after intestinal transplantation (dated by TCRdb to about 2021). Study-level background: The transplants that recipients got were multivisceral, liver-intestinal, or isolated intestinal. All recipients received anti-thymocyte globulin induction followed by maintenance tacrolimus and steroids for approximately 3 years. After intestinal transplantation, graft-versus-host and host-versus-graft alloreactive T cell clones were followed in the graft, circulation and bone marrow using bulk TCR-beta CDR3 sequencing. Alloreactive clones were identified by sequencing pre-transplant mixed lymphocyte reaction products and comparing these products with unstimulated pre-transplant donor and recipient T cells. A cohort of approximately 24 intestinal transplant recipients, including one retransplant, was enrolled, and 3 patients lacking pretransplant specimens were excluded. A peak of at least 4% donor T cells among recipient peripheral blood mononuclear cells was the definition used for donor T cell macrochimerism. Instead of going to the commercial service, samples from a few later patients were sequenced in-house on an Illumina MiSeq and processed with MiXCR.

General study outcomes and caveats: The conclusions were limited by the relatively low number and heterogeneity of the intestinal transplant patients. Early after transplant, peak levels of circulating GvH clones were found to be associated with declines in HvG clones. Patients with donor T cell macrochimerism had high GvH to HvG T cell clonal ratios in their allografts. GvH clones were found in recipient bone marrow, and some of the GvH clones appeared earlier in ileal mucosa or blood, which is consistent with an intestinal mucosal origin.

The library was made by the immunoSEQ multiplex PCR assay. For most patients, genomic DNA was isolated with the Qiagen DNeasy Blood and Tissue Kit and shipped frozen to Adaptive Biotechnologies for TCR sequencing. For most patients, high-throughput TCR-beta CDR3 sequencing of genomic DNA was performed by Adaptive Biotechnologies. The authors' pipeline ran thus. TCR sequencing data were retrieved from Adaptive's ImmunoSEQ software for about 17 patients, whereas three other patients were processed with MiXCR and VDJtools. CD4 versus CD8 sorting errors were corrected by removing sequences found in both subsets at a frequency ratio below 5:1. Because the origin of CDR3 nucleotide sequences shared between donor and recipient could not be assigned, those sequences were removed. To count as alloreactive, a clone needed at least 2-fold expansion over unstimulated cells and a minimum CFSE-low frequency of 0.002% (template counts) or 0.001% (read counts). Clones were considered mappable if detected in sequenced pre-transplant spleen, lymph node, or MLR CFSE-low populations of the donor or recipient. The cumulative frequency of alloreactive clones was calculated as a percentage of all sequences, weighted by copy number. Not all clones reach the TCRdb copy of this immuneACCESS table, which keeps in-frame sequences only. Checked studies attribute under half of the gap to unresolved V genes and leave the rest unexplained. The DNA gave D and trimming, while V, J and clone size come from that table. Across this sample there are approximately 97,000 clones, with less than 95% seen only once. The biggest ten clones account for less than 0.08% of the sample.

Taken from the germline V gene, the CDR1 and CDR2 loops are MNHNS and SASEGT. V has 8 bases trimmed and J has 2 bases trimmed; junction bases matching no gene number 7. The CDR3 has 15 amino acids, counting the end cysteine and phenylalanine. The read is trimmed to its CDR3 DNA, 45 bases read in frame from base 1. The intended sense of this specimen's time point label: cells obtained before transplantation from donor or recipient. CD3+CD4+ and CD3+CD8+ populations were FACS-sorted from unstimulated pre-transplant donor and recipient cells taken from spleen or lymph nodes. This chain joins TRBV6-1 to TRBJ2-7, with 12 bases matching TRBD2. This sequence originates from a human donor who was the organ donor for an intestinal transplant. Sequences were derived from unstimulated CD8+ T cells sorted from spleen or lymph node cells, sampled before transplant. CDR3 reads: CASGMLAGGPYEQYF. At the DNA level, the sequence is TGTGCCAGCGGGATGCTAGCGGGAGGGCCCTACGAGCAGTACTTC.